Below, 31 T cell receptor beta chains from the same sample are listed, as sequenced in a study of blood T cell repertoires in COVID-19 (dated by TCRdb to the early 2020s). Library prep was done by the immunoSEQ multiplex PCR assay. In TCRdb, the immuneACCESS table is reduced to in-frame sequences with V and J assigned. These tables do not hold every clone; where another copy was compared, an unresolved V gene accounts for under half, and the others remain unexplained. The sample table shows 250,000 or so clones, and about 84% are seen once. The ten largest clones represent about 1.8% of the sample. The sequencing sample was made of PBMCs or T cells enriched from blood (not recorded which). Source of these receptors: a man between 60 and 75 years old who had recovered from COVID-19.

The J gene is TRBJ1-2, the V gene TRBV5-1; D perhaps matches TRBD1 (6 bases). Germline-derived CDR1 and CDR2 are SGHRS and YFSETQ. This CDR3 has 14 residues. Trimming took off 6 bases at V and 1 base at J, with 13 bases between the two ends. In DNA, the CDR3 is TGCGCCAGCAAACCGGGACATAATAACTATGGCTACACCTTC. Its protein product is CASKPGHNNYGYTF.

This clone appeared once. This chain joins TRBV10-3 and TRBJ1-3, with D possibly TRBD1 on 6 matching bases. Per the germline V gene, CDR1 is ENHRY and CDR2 is SYGVKD. This CDR3 has 15 amino acids. V lost 4 bases, J lost 0 bases, and 10 bases lay in between. This chain's CDR3 is CAISGGGASGNTIYF. CDR3 DNA sequence: TGTGCCATCAGTGGGGGGGGCGCCTCTGGAAACACCATATATTTT.

The chain carries TRBV24-1 and TRBJ1-2; 7 nucleotides agree with TRBD1. The CDR3 length is 14 residues. Per the germline V gene, CDR1 is KGHDR and CDR2 is SFDVKD. Unmatched junction bases numbered 4, after V lost 1 base and J lost 6 bases. The CDR3 coding sequence is TGTGCCACCAGTGATTTCAGAGGGGGCAATGGCTACACCTTC. This encodes CATSDFRGGNGYTF.

This sequence joins TRBV7-2 and TRBJ1-6; the D gene is possibly TRBD1 (5 bases). The germline gives CDR1 SGHTA, CDR2 FQGNSA. V gave up 2 bases and J gave up 4 bases, with 12 bases separating them. The CDR3 runs 16 residues. CDR3 sequence reads: CASSLQGAQYNSPLHF. CDR3 bases: TGTGCCAGCAGCTTACAAGGGGCCCAATATAATTCACCCCTCCACTTT. Combining the CDR3 with reference TRBV7-2 and TRBJ1-6 gives the whole variable domain GAGVSQSPSNKVTEKGKDVELRCDPISGHTALYWYRQSLGQGLEFLIYFQGNSAPDKSGLPSDRFSAERTGGSVSTLTIQRTQQEDSAVYLCASSLQGAQYNSPLHFGNGTRLTVT.

This chain connects TRBV19 to TRBJ1-5, with D possibly TRBD1 on 5 matching bases. Looked up from germline, CDR1 is LNHDA and CDR2 is SQIVND (reference sequence). The CDR3 contains 15 residues. The ends were cut back, 6 bases at V and 0 bases at J, with 12 bases in the middle. CDR3 region: CASRGLGDSNQPQHF. CDR3 in DNA: TGTGCCAGTAGGGGTCTAGGGGATAGCAATCAGCCCCAGCATTTT.

The rearrangement uses TRBV5-8 and TRBJ2-2; D is possibly TRBD1 (6 bases). There are 17 residues in the CDR3. CDR1 is SGHTS and CDR2 is YDEGEE in the germline V gene. The V end lost 7 bases, the J end lost 0 bases, and 19 bases lay between the germline ends. The CDR3 coding sequence is TGTGCCAGCTTTACGACAGGCGGCGTGTCGAACACCGGGGAGCTGTTTTTT. It encodes CASFTTGGVSNTGELFF.

The chain carries TRBV24-1 and TRBJ2-7; TRBD1 is a possible D gene (6 bases). The CDR3 consists of 12 residues. The V end lost 0 bases, the J end lost 10 bases, and 9 bases lay between the germline ends. The germline V gene has CDR1 KGHDR and CDR2 SFDVKD. This chain's CDR3 is CATSDLRGFQYF. In DNA form, the CDR3 reads TGTGCCACCAGTGATTTGAGGGGGTTCCAGTACTTC.

This clone was observed a single time. This chain joins TRBV3-1 (or the pseudogene TRBV3-2) and TRBJ2-1; tentatively, D is TRBD2 (5 bases). CDR1 LGHDT and CDR2 YNNKEL come from the germline V gene (reference sequence). With 6 bases removed from V and 0 bases from J, the gap between germline ends came to 12 bases. The length of the CDR3 is 15 residues. Here the CDR3 DNA reads TGTGCCAGCAGGGCAACGGGGAGCTCCTACAATGAGCAGTTCTTC. This sequence encodes CASRATGSSYNEQFF.

The gene calls are TRBV11-2 and TRBJ1-1, with a tentative D call TRBD1 (5 bases). The CDR3 contains 13 residues. V lost 5 bases to trimming and J lost 3 bases, with 10 bases between them. Per the germline V gene, CDR1 is SGHAT and CDR2 is FQNNGV. The CDR3 reads CASSADSYTEAFF. Written as DNA, the CDR3 is TGTGCCAGCAGCGCAGACAGCTACACTGAAGCTTTCTTT.

This clone was observed a few times. V gene TRBV7-2 combines with J gene TRBJ2-5; the D gene is possibly TRBD2 (6 bases). CDR1 is SGHTA and CDR2 is FQGNSA in the germline V gene. V shed 2 bases and J shed 4 bases, with 11 bases lying between them. The CDR3 contains 14 residues. CDR3 sequence (DNA): TGTGCCAGCAGCTTATCCCGGAGGGGAGAGACCCAGTACTTC. It translates to CASSLSRRGETQYF.

The J gene is TRBJ2-3, the V gene TRBV7-2; 9 nucleotides align to TRBD2. Germline V gene data show CDR1 as SGHTA and CDR2 as FQGNSA. V lost 0 bases to trimming and J lost 4 bases; unmatched junction nucleotides: 5. The CDR3 totals 16 residues. The CDR3 loop reads CASSLAPAGGADTQYF. For the CDR3, the DNA is TGTGCCAGCAGCTTAGCGCCAGCGGGGGGCGCAGATACGCAGTATTTT. Full variable domain (missing parts from reference TRBV7-2 and TRBJ2-3): GAGVSQSPSNKVTEKGKDVELRCDPISGHTALYWYRQSLGQGLEFLIYFQGNSAPDKSGLPSDRFSAERTGGSVSTLTIQRTQQEDSAVYLCASSLAPAGGADTQYFGPGTRLTVL.

The chain uses TRBV30 and TRBJ1-2; TRBD1 matches at 10 bases. The CDR3 has 12 amino acids. Germline V gene lookup returns CDR1 GTSNPN and CDR2 SVGIG (reference sequence). With 2 bases clipped from V and 8 bases from J, the junction kept 2 bases outside the gene matches. DNA for the CDR3: TGTGCCTGGAGTCCGACAGGGGGCGGCTACACCTTC. Amino acid sequence: CAWSPTGGGYTF.

V and J are TRBV19 and TRBJ2-3; 7 bases line up with TRBD1. Germline assignment: CDR1 LNHDA and CDR2 SQIVND (reference sequence). The J segment lost 3 bases and the V segment lost 5 bases, leaving 8 bases of the junction unmatched. The CDR3 spans 15 residues. CDR3 in amino acids: CASSELTGKTDTQYF. CDR3 in DNA: TGTGCCAGTAGTGAGTTGACAGGGAAAACAGATACGCAGTATTTT.

The V gene is TRBV5-6, the J gene TRBJ2-5; 7 nucleotides align to TRBD1. J was trimmed by 2 bases and V by 7 bases; bases with no gene match: 8. This CDR3 contains 14 residues. Germline values: CDR1 SGHDT, CDR2 YYEEEE. The CDR3 sequence is CASAQTGSQETQYF. The CDR3 nucleotides are TGTGCCAGCGCCCAGACAGGGAGTCAAGAGACCCAGTACTTC.

The V gene is TRBV7-8, the J gene TRBJ2-2; TRBD2 aligns across 7 bases. Germline lookup yields CDR1 SGHVS and CDR2 FQNEAQ. The CDR3 has 14 residues. V shed 4 bases and J 5 bases; nucleotides not matched to a gene: 4. CDR3 in DNA: TGTGCCAGCAGCTCTAGCGGACGGACCGGGGAGCTGTTTTTT. It is translated as CASSSSGRTGELFF.

This clone was observed a few times. This chain links TRBV21-1 with TRBJ1-2; the D call in the table, TRBD1, was not verified against the DNA. TRBV21-1 corresponds to a pseudogene. The CDR3 is 13 amino acids. The CDR3 nucleotides read TGTGCCAGCAGCAAAAAACAGGGCGGCGGCTACACCTTC. It yields the protein CASSKKQGGGYTF.

This clone was detected once. The chain is built from TRBV10-1 and TRBJ1-6; possible D gene TRBD1, 5 bases. The CDR3 contains 18 residues. Germline lookup yields CDR1 WNHNN and CDR2 SYGVQD (reference sequence). Between the trimmed V and J ends, which lost 6 bases and 7 bases, there was a span of 25 bases. CDR3 sequence: CASSARGFPGLANSPLHF. CDR3 bases: TGCGCCAGCAGCGCGCGGGGCTTCCCGGGGTTGGCGAATTCACCCCTCCACTTT.

The CDR3: CASSLDRGSYEQYF. Here the CDR3 DNA reads TGTGCCAGCAGCTTGGACAGGGGTTCCTACGAGCAGTACTTC. The chain combines TRBV5-8 with TRBJ2-7, with TRBD1 identical over 7 bases. The CDR3 runs to 14 residues. Germline CDR1 is SGHTS and CDR2 is YDEGEE. V lost 0 bases, J lost 1 base, and 1 base stayed unmatched.

J is TRBJ1-1 and V is TRBV30, with TRBD1 as a possible D gene (5 bases). CDR3 length: 13 amino acids. Germline values: CDR1 GTSNPN, CDR2 SVGIG (reference sequence). Deletions cut 2 bases from V and 4 bases from J, with 11 bases between. The CDR3 here is CAWSRAGSTEAFF. CDR3 sequence (DNA): TGTGCCTGGAGTCGAGCAGGGTCCACTGAAGCTTTCTTT. Filled out from reference TRBV30 and TRBJ1-1, the complete variable domain reads SQTIHQWPATLVQPVGSPLSLECTVEGTSNPNLYWYRQAAGRGLQLLFYSVGIGQISSEVPQNLSASRPQDRQFILSSKKLLLSDSGFYLCAWSRAGSTEAFFGQGTRLTVV.

The chain couples TRBV7-2 to TRBJ2-7; TRBD2 aligns across 7 bases. V lost 3 bases and J lost 1; bases outside the gene matches: 12. CDR3 length: 17 residues. The germline gives CDR1 SGHTA, CDR2 FQGNSA. The CDR3 DNA reads as TGTGCCAGCAGCTTGGAATCCGCGGGACTACCTTCCTACGAGCAGTACTTC. This gives the protein CASSLESAGLPSYEQYF. The full variable domain, with the rest looked up from reference TRBV7-2 and TRBJ2-7, is GAGVSQSPSNKVTEKGKDVELRCDPISGHTALYWYRQSLGQGLEFLIYFQGNSAPDKSGLPSDRFSAERTGGSVSTLTIQRTQQEDSAVYLCASSLESAGLPSYEQYFGPGTRLTVT.

V gene TRBV7-2 combines with J gene TRBJ1-1; D remains unclear. In germline, CDR1 is SGHTA, CDR2 FQGNSA. The CDR3 has 15 residues. Trimming removed 2 bases at V and 1 base at J, with 11 bases between. The CDR3 sequence: CASSLRFSGNTEAFF. The CDR3 nucleotides read TGTGCCAGCAGCTTAAGGTTTTCAGGGAACACTGAAGCTTTCTTT.

This sequence joins TRBV7-9 and TRBJ1-2, with D possibly matching TRBD1 (5 bases). The CDR3 extends over 15 amino acids. Trimming cost V 4 bases and J 8 bases, with 20 bases left between them. The V gene's germline CDR1 is SEHNR and CDR2 FQNEAQ (reference sequence). CDR3 sequence: CASSSEGSSTLGYTF. In DNA form, the CDR3 reads TGTGCCAGCAGCTCGGAGGGGAGCAGTACCTTAGGCTACACCTTC.

The chain is built from TRBV30 and TRBJ1-6; 9 bases line up with TRBD1. The CDR3 has 13 residues. V was pared by 6 bases and J by 9 bases, with 6 bases of the junction left unmatched. Germline V lookup: CDR1 GTSNPN, CDR2 SVGIG (reference sequence). The CDR3 sequence: CACTGTGISPLHF. DNA of the CDR3: TGTGCCTGCACCGGGACAGGGATTTCACCCCTCCACTTT.

This clone was seen once. The chain combines TRBV4-2 with TRBJ1-5; TRBD1 matches 11 bases. Germline CDR1 and CDR2: LGHNA and YNFKEQ. V lost 0 bases, J lost 1 base, and 2 bases stayed unmatched. The CDR3 spans 17 residues. The CDR3 is CASSQDGDRGSNQPQHF. For the CDR3, the DNA is TGTGCCAGCAGCCAAGATGGGGACAGGGGGAGCAATCAGCCCCAGCATTTT.

The table lists this clone with a few counts. The chain uses TRBV7-2 and TRBJ1-1; unclear D gene. With 1 base removed from V and 3 bases from J, the gap between germline ends came to 12 bases. CDR1 SGHTA and CDR2 FQGNSA come from the germline V gene. The CDR3 is 15 amino acids. For the CDR3, the DNA is TGTGCCAGCAGCTTAGACCACGCGGGATACACTGAAGCTTTCTTT. It codes for CASSLDHAGYTEAFF.

This chain joins TRBV4-3 and TRBJ1-2; 11 bases match TRBD1. The CDR3 contains 13 residues. Per the germline V gene, CDR1 is LGHNA and CDR2 is YSLEER. V trimming: 4 bases; J trimming: 12 bases; junction bases outside the gene matches: 7. As DNA, the CDR3 is TGCGCCAGCAGCCCCCGGGACAGGGGGGGCAACACCTTC. Translating gives CASSPRDRGGNTF.

This chain links TRBV15 with TRBJ1-6; 8 bases are a match to TRBD1. Germline trimming cut 8 bases from V and 7 bases from J; bases unmatched to any gene: 4. CDR3 size: 13 residues. Germline CDR1 is LNHNV and CDR2 is YYDKDF (reference sequence). The CDR3 sequence: CATPDRGNSPLHF. CDR3 nucleotides: TGTGCCACCCCCGACAGGGGAAATTCACCCCTCCACTTT.

This clone was seen a handful of times. The V call is TRBV19, the J call TRBJ2-6; TRBD1 aligns across 9 bases. Trimming removed 3 bases from V and 0 bases from J; junction bases left unmatched: 3. Germline V CDR1 and CDR2: LNHDA, SQIVND (reference sequence). The CDR3 has 17 amino acids. The CDR3 is CASSIRTGASGANVLTF. In DNA form, the CDR3 reads TGTGCCAGTAGTATCCGGACAGGGGCCTCTGGGGCCAACGTCCTGACTTTC.

The genes are TRBV11-3 and TRBJ2-5; 7 nucleotides align to TRBD2. This CDR3 is 17 amino acids long. Germline V gene sequence: CDR1 SGHNT, CDR2 YENEEA. With 4 bases clipped from V and 5 bases from J, the junction kept 16 bases outside the gene matches. In DNA, the CDR3 is TGTGCCAGCAGCTCTAGGTCGGGGCGGGGGAAGTGGGAGACCCAGTACTTC. Translation gives CASSSRSGRGKWETQYF.

The chain combines TRBV27 with TRBJ2-5, with TRBD2 matching 8 bases. This CDR3 comprises 16 residues. V shed 7 bases, J shed 0 bases, and the junction held 10 bases outside the gene matches. Germline values: CDR1 MNHEY, CDR2 SMNVEV (reference sequence). The DNA for the CDR3 is TGTGCCAGCACCCCCCGATCGGGGGGGAACCAAGAGACCCAGTACTTC. Translation: CASTPRSGGNQETQYF.

CDR3 DNA: TGTGCCAGCAGTTATCAGGGGAACACTGAAGCTTTCTTT. Encoded protein: CASSYQGNTEAFF. This chain links TRBV11-3 with TRBJ1-1, with D possibly being TRBD1 (5 bases). V was clipped by 6 bases and J by 1 base, with 9 bases between them. The CDR3 totals 13 residues. Germline V gene data show CDR1 as SGHNT and CDR2 as YENEEA.